This TCR beta chain was found in a study of a mutant IDH1 vaccine in newly diagnosed glioma. Across the study: Patients got radiotherapy, temozolomide, or both beforehand, and most got both.

This table comes from immunoSEQ multiplex PCR, and its TCRdb copy is limited to in-frame clones, with some not included. The sample records tens of thousands of clones, roughly 89% being singletons. CDR3 length: 13 amino acids. CDR1 and CDR2 from the germline V gene are SEHNR and FQNEAQ (reference sequence). Trimming shortened V by 4 bases and J by 3 bases, and 10 bases separated the two germline ends. Comments on this clone: The antigen is undetermined.

Time point denoted: week 11, during vaccination. With topical imiquimod, each dose of the vaccine consisted of 300 ug of mutant IDH1 20-mer peptide. Each donor presented with a new WHO grade 3 or 4 astrocytoma that tested IDH1-mutant and showed ATRX loss. The rearrangement uses TRBV7-9 and TRBJ2-7; D unclear. The source material was PBMCs, sampled from a glioma patient whose treatment included an IDH1 peptide vaccine. The source is a middle-aged man with glioma. CDR3 sequence reads: CASSSLRGYEQYF. CDR3 bases: TGTGCCAGCAGCTCCCTTCGTGGCTACGAGCAGTACTTC.